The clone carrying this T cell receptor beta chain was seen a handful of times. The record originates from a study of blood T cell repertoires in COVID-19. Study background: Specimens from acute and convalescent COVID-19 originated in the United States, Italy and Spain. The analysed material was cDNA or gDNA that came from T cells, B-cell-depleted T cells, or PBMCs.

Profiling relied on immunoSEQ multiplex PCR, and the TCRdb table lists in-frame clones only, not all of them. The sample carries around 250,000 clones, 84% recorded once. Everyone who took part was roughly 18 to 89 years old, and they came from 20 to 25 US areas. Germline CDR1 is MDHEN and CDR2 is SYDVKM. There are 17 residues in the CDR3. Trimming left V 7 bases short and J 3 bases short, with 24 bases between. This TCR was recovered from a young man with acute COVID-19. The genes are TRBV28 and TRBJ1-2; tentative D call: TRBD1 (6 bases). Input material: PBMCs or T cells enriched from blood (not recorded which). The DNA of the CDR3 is TGTGCCAGCAACTCACCTGGGGGGGCAGTGAAAGACTATGGCTACACCTTC. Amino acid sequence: CASNSPGGAVKDYGYTF.